This TCR beta chain stems from a study of T-cell memory formation after mild COVID-19. Study in general: TCR clustering was largely donor specific.

This clonotype showed up just once. The antigen is not known. Sample barcodes and UMIs were carried by the TCR alpha and TCR beta cDNA libraries that 5'RACE generated with constant-segment primers. TCRdb itself ran the 5' RACE reads through MiXCR, one entry per CDR3 protein. The sample has 350,000 to 400,000 distinct CDR3 sequences, approximately 21% seen once. This CDR3 spans 13 amino acids. CDR1 and CDR2 (germline): DFQATT, SNEGSKA (reference sequence). The ends were cut back, 6 bases at V and 0 bases at J, with 9 bases in the middle. General study points: Unconfirmed was the SARS-CoV-2 specificity of second-wave clones that peaked on day 37. From day 15 to 85, contracting clones were balanced between CD4 and CD8, whereas later expanders leaned toward CD4+.

The chain has TRBV20-1 and TRBJ2-4; TRBD1 might be the D (5 bases). Sequenced: PBMCs or a T cell subset sorted from them (not recorded which). The sequence came from an adult woman who had mild COVID-19 (a few samples of this study predate the infection). Cell type and time point are not known. For the CDR3, the DNA is TGCAGTGCCGCGGACATAGCCAAAAACATTCAGTACTTC. This gives the protein CSAADIAKNIQYF.